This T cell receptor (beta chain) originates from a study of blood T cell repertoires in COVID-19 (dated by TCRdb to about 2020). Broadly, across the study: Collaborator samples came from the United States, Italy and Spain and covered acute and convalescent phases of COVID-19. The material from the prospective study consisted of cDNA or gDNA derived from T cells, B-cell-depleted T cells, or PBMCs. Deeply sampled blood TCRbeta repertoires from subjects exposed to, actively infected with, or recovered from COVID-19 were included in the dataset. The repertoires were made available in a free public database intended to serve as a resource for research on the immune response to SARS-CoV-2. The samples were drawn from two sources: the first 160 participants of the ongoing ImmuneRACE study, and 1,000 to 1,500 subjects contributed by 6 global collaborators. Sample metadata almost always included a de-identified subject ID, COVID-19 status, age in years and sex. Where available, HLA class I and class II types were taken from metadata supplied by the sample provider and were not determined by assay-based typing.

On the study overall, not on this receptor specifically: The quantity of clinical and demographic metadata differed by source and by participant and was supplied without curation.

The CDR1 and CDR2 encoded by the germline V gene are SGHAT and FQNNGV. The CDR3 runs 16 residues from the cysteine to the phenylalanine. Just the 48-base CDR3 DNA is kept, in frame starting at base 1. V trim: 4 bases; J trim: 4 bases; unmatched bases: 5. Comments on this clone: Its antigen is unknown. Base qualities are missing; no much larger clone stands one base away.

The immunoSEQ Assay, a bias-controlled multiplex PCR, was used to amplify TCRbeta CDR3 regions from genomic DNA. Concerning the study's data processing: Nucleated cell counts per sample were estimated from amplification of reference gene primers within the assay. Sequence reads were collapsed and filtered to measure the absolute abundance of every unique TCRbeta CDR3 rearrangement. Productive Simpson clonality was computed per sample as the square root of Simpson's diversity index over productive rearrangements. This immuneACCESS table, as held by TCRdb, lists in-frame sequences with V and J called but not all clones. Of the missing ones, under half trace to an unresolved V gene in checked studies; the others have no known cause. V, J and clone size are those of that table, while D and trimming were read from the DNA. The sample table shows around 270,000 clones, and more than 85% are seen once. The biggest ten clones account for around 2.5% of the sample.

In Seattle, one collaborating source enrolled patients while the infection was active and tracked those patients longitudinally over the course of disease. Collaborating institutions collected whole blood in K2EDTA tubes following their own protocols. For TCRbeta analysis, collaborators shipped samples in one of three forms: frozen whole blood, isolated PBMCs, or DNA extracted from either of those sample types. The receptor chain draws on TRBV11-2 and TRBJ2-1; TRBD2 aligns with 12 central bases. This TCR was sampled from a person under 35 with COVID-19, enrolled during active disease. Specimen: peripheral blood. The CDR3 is CASSSYGTSGYNEQFF. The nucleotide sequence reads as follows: TGTGCCAGCAGCTCATACGGGACTAGCGGGTACAATGAGCAGTTCTTC. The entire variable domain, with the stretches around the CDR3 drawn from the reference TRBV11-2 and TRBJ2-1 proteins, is EAGVAQSPRYKIIEKRQSVAFWCNPISGHATLYWYQQILGQGPKLLIQFQNNGVVDDSQLPKDRFSAERLKGVDSTLKIQPAKLEDSAVYLCASSSYGTSGYNEQFFGPGTRLTVL.